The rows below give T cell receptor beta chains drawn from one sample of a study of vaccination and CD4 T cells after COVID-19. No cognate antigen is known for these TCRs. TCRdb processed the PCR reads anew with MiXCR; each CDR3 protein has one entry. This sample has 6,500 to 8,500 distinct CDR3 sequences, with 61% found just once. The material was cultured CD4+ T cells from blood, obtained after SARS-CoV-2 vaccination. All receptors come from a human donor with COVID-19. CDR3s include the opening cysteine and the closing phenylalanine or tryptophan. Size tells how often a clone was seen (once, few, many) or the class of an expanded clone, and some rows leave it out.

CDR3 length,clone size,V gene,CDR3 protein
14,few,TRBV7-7,CASSSSGTQETQYF
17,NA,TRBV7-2,CASSLARDRVSGNTIYF
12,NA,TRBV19,CASVDRNYGYTF